The 23 T cell receptor beta chains in this list originate from one sample, sequenced in a study of blood T cell repertoires in COVID-19. Sequencing used immunoSEQ multiplex PCR; TCRdb keeps in-frame clones, though not all of them. The sample has some 66,000 clones, roughly 88% seen once. The sample comprised peripheral blood. The receptors were gathered from a woman in her fifties or sixties with acute or convalescent COVID-19.

The V call is TRBV6-5, the J call TRBJ1-2; 8 nucleotides align to TRBD1. V gave up 6 bases and J gave up 4 bases; unmatched junction bases: 4. CDR1 is MNHEY and CDR2 is SVGAGI in the germline V gene. CDR3 length: 13 amino acids. CDR3 protein: CASRTGGSYGYTF. Written as DNA, the CDR3 is TGTGCCAGCAGAACAGGGGGAAGCTATGGCTACACCTTC.

This chain joins TRBV6-6 and TRBJ1-1, with 7 bases matching TRBD1. From germline, CDR1 is MNHNY and CDR2 SVGAGI (reference sequence). This CDR3 contains 14 residues. The V gene end was trimmed by 2 bases and the J gene end by 10 bases; junction bases not matched to a gene: 10. This CDR3 reads CASSYPSDRERAFF. The CDR3 nucleotides read TGTGCCAGCAGTTACCCGAGTGACAGGGAGAGAGCTTTCTTT.

A note on this clone: This sample includes further DNA sequences coding for the same CDR3. The chain is built from TRBV7-3 and TRBJ2-3; 12 bases are shared with TRBD2. The CDR3 is 15 residues long. J was trimmed by 0 bases and V by 5 bases; bases with no gene match: 0. Germline V gene sequence: CDR1 SGHTA, CDR2 FQGTGA. CDR3 bases: TGTGCCAGCAGCCTAGCGGGAGGGAGCACAGATACGCAGTATTTT. It encodes CASSLAGGSTDTQYF.

The chain recombines TRBV18 with TRBJ2-3; D unresolved. The CDR3 has 13 amino acids. Germline CDR1 KGHSH, CDR2 LQKENI. V was shortened by 2 bases and J by 0 bases, with 3 bases between the two germline ends. The chain's CDR3 is CASSPVSTDTQYF. The CDR3 bases are TGTGCCAGCTCACCAGTAAGCACAGATACGCAGTATTTT.

V usage is TRBV7-3 and J usage is TRBJ2-3; weak D call: TRBD1 (5 bases). Per the germline V gene, CDR1 is SGHTA and CDR2 is FQGTGA. CDR3 length: 17 residues. The ends were cut back, 2 bases at V and 5 bases at J, with 20 bases in the middle. Here the CDR3 DNA reads TGTGCCAGCAGCTTAGAGCGTTGGACACCTGAAAGAGATACGCAGTATTTT. This sequence encodes CASSLERWTPERDTQYF.

The chain carries TRBV28 and TRBJ1-2; 8 bases are a match to TRBD1. The V gene end was trimmed by 5 bases and the J gene end by 5 bases; junction bases not matched to a gene: 7. The V gene's germline CDR1 is MDHEN and CDR2 SYDVKM. This CDR3 spans 14 amino acids. The DNA of the CDR3 is TGTGCCAGCAGTGGGGACAGGTCTCGTTATGGCTACACCTTC. This encodes CASSGDRSRYGYTF.

V and J are TRBV11-2 and TRBJ2-1; TRBD2 aligns across 10 bases. The CDR3 has 17 residues. Germline V gene lookup returns CDR1 SGHAT and CDR2 FQNNGV. The V gene end was trimmed by 0 bases and the J gene end by 2 bases; junction bases not matched to a gene: 4. CDR3 loop: CASSLEGGTSAYNEQFF. The CDR3 coding sequence is TGTGCCAGCAGCTTAGAAGGGGGGACTAGCGCCTACAATGAGCAGTTCTTC.

This clone is a singleton in its sample. V gene TRBV2 combines with J gene TRBJ1-1; no definite D call. V lost 6 bases, J lost 8 bases, and 13 bases lay in between. Germline V lookup: CDR1 SNHLY, CDR2 FYNNEI. CDR3 length: 12 amino acids. The CDR3, as DNA: TGTGCCAGCAGGGTTGCAAGCATCGAAGCTTTCTTT. It is translated as CASRVASIEAFF.

The rearrangement joins TRBV6-2 or TRBV6-3 to TRBJ2-7, with 7 positions matching TRBD1. The CDR3 has 15 residues. Germline CDR1 and CDR2: MNHEY and SVGEGT. In DNA form, the CDR3 reads TGTGCCAGCAGTAACTACAAAAGGGACAGAAGGACGTGGAACGTC. Encoded protein: CASSNYKRDRRTWNV.

The CDR3 spells CASSLRGTSGGNEQFF. The DNA for the CDR3 is TGTGCCAGCAGTTTACGGGGGACTAGCGGGGGGAATGAGCAGTTCTTC. The chain couples TRBV27 to TRBJ2-1; 15 bases line up with TRBD2. This CDR3 has 16 amino acids. Germline-derived CDR1 and CDR2 are MNHEY and SMNVEV (reference sequence). J gave up 7 bases and V 2 bases, and 3 bases lay outside the gene matches.

This chain joins TRBV19 and TRBJ1-5, with 7 bases lining up with TRBD1. Trimming removed 7 bases from V and 6 bases from J; junction bases left unmatched: 9. This CDR3 has 14 amino acids. Germline V CDR1 and CDR2: LNHDA, SQIVND (reference sequence). In nucleotides, the CDR3 is TGTGCCAGTAAAAGAACAGGGGTGCCTCAGCCCCAGCATTTT. Translating gives CASKRTGVPQPQHF.

The V gene is TRBV21-1, the J gene TRBJ1-5; TRBD1 is taken as the D call from the table, unchecked against the DNA. TRBV21-1 corresponds to a pseudogene. The CDR3 covers 15 residues. CDR3: CASPEPGQGDQPQHF. The DNA of the CDR3 is TGTGCCAGTCCTGAACCGGGACAGGGGGATCAGCCCCAGCATTTT.

The chain is built from TRBV28 and TRBJ1-6, with 7 bases identical to TRBD1. The germline gives CDR1 MDHEN, CDR2 SYDVKM. CDR3 size: 14 residues. V shed 6 bases, J shed 5 bases, and the junction held 4 bases outside the gene matches. The DNA of the CDR3 is TGTGCCAGCAGGGTGGGACAGCATAATTCACCCCTCCACTTT. Translation gives CASRVGQHNSPLHF.

The chain combines TRBV29-1 with TRBJ2-1; D unresolved. With 0 bases removed from V and 6 bases from J, the gap between germline ends came to 9 bases. Per germline, CDR1 SQVTM and CDR2 ANQGSEA. The CDR3 loop spans 13 amino acids. CDR3 in DNA: TGCAGCGTTGAAGATCCCTCACTCAATGAGCAGTTCTTC. Residues: CSVEDPSLNEQFF.

This chain uses TRBV6-2 or TRBV6-3 with TRBJ2-1; TRBD2 matches 8 bases. The germline V gene encodes CDR1 MNHEY and CDR2 SVGEGT. V lost 4 bases and J lost 2; bases outside the gene matches: 7. This CDR3 spans 16 amino acids. DNA of the CDR3: TGTGCCAGCAGTTCCGCCCGGGGGGGCGCCTACAATGAGCAGTTCTTC. Encoded protein: CASSSARGGAYNEQFF.

J is TRBJ1-4 and V is TRBV30; no firm D call. The germline V gene encodes CDR1 GTSNPN and CDR2 SVGIG (reference sequence). The CDR3 has 11 residues. Trimming shortened V by 8 bases and J by 7 bases, and 11 bases separated the two germline ends. Here the CDR3 DNA reads TGTGCCCAGAAAGAGGGTGAAAAACTGTTTTTT. Translating gives CAQKEGEKLFF.

The V gene is TRBV4-3, the J gene TRBJ1-1, with D hard to call. Trimming took 1 base from V and 0 from J, leaving 9 bases between them. The germline V gene has CDR1 LGHNA and CDR2 YSLEER. The CDR3 extends over 15 amino acids. CDR3 protein: CASSQGLNMNTEAFF. CDR3 bases: TGCGCCAGCAGCCAAGGTCTGAACATGAACACTGAAGCTTTCTTT.

The chain joins TRBV18 to TRBJ2-3; weak D call: TRBD2 (5 bases). Per the germline V gene, CDR1 is KGHSH and CDR2 is LQKENI. Trimming removed 2 bases from V and 4 bases from J, with 7 bases in between. There are 13 residues in the CDR3. CDR3 protein: CASSPGGPDTQYF. The CDR3 DNA follows: TGTGCCAGCTCACCAGGAGGCCCAGATACGCAGTATTTT.

CDR3 nucleotide sequence: TGCGCCAGCAGCCCCGGGACAGGGGGCGGGGATACGCAGTATTTT. Its protein product is CASSPGTGGGDTQYF. The rearrangement joins TRBV5-1 to TRBJ2-3; 12 bases match TRBD1. V trimming: 4 bases; J trimming: 6 bases; junction bases outside the gene matches: 6. Germline V gene lookup returns CDR1 SGHRS and CDR2 YFSETQ. The CDR3 is 15 residues long.

This clone was found a few times. The chain employs TRBV5-1 and TRBJ1-3; D possibly corresponds to TRBD1 (5 bases). In germline, CDR1 is SGHRS, CDR2 YFSETQ. V shed 0 bases and J shed 4 bases, with 11 bases lying between them. The CDR3 length is 15 residues. The CDR3 protein is CASSLGTKLGNTIYF. The CDR3 DNA is TGCGCCAGCAGCTTGGGGACAAAGCTAGGAAACACCATATATTTT.

CDR3 in amino acids: CASSGNILGHFTGELFF. The CDR3 DNA sequence: TGTGCCAGCAGCGGCAATATTTTGGGACATTTCACCGGGGAGCTGTTTTTT. The V and J genes are TRBV7-3 and TRBJ2-2; D possibly corresponds to TRBD1 (6 bases). The CDR3 contains 17 residues. Germline CDR1 SGHTA, CDR2 FQGTGA. V was trimmed by 5 bases and J by 4 bases, leaving 20 bases between them.

The chain uses TRBV7-9 and TRBJ2-2, with D hard to call. Trimming removed 5 bases at V and 4 bases at J, with 11 bases between. This CDR3 comprises 14 residues. The V gene's germline CDR1 is SEHNR and CDR2 FQNEAQ (reference sequence). CDR3 protein: CASSPQAFTGELFF. DNA for the CDR3: TGTGCCAGCAGCCCCCAGGCGTTCACCGGGGAGCTGTTTTTT. Full variable domain (outside the CDR3, taken from reference TRBV7-9 and TRBJ2-2): DTGVSQNPRHKITKRGQNVTFRCDPISEHNRLYWYRQTLGQGPEFLTYFQNEAQLEKSRLLSDRFSAERPKGSFSTLEIQRTEQGDSAMYLCASSPQAFTGELFFGEGSRLTVL.

The sample holds a few counts of this clone. The chain couples TRBV19 to TRBJ1-2; weak D call: TRBD1 (5 bases). Trimming removed 3 bases from V and 5 bases from J, with 25 bases in between. The CDR3 contains 18 residues. Germline CDR1 is LNHDA and CDR2 is SQIVND (reference sequence). The CDR3 spells CASSMRRGRDPESYGYTF. Written as DNA, the CDR3 is TGTGCCAGTAGTATGAGGAGGGGACGGGACCCGGAGTCTTATGGCTACACCTTC.